This entry describes one TCR beta chain. This record comes from a study of blood T cell repertoires in COVID-19. Overall study context: Specimens from acute and convalescent COVID-19 originated in the United States, Italy and Spain. The cDNA or gDNA used as material had been derived from T cells, B-cell-depleted T cells, or PBMCs.

Per the germline V gene, CDR1 is KGHSH and CDR2 is LQKENI. There are 16 residues in the CDR3. After removal of 3 bases from V and 5 bases from J, the junction contained 9 bases not matched to a gene. Original handling: How many nucleated cells were present was estimated from reference gene primer amplification. Generated by immunoSEQ multiplex PCR, the TCRdb table keeps only in-frame clones and is missing some. Clonal size and the V and J genes are those of that table, whereas D and trimming came from the DNA. The table has approximately 260,000 clones, about 81% seen once. What was sequenced was peripheral blood. This sequence originates from an older woman with active or convalescent COVID-19. This chain uses TRBV18 with TRBJ2-5, with 10 bases fitting TRBD1. This chain's CDR3 is CASSPRGQGLGETQYF. The DNA of the CDR3 is TGTGCCAGCTCACCGAGGGGACAGGGGCTAGGGGAGACCCAGTACTTC.